This passage covers 24 T cell receptor beta chains from one sample sequenced in a study of T cell responses to AZD1222 COVID-19 vaccine. Libraries were prepared by immunoSEQ multiplex PCR; TCRdb keeps only in-frame clonotypes and omits some of them. The table shows about 92,000 clones, with about 91% occurring only once. The sample in question was peripheral blood, obtained on day 0 of AZD1222 vaccination. These receptor sequences come from an adult in good health.

This chain connects TRBV5-1 to TRBJ1-1, with 8 nucleotides matching TRBD1. The CDR3 length is 14 residues. Germline lookup yields CDR1 SGHRS and CDR2 YFSETQ. The V gene end was trimmed by 1 base and the J gene end by 5 bases; junction bases not matched to a gene: 4. CDR3 sequence (DNA): TGCGCCAGCAGCTTGTCAGGGGGCCCTACTGAAGCTTTCTTT. Its protein is CASSLSGGPTEAFF.

The J gene is TRBJ2-1, the V gene TRBV19; 9 bases are shared with TRBD1. With 9 bases clipped from V and 6 bases from J, the junction kept 9 bases outside the gene matches. The CDR3 has 14 residues. Germline V lookup: CDR1 LNHDA, CDR2 SQIVND (reference sequence). In nucleotides, the CDR3 is TGTGCCAGCCGTTACAGGGGGCTAGGCAATGAGCAGTTCTTC. Its protein is CASRYRGLGNEQFF.

Remarks on this clone: The junction and the germline gene differ at one end; a read error may be behind it. The V and J genes are TRBV7-7 and TRBJ1-3; TRBD1 is a possible D gene (6 bases). The CDR3 contains 15 residues. Germline V gives CDR1 SSHAT, CDR2 FNYEAQ (reference sequence). The CDR3 DNA reads as TGTGCTAGCAGCCAAGGGGCAGGGGCTGGAAACACCATATATTTT. Translated: CASSQGAGAGNTIYF. Combining the CDR3 with reference TRBV7-7 and TRBJ1-3 gives the whole variable domain GAGVSQSPRYKVTKRGQDVTLRCDPISSHATLYWYQQALGQGPEFLTYFNYEAQPDKSGLPSDRFSAERPEGSISTLTIQRTEQRDSAMYRCASSQGAGAGNTIYFGEGSWLTVV.

This chain joins TRBV12-5 and TRBJ1-4; D might be TRBD1 (5 bases). The germline V and J ends were trimmed by 7 bases and 4 bases, with 13 bases remaining between them. Per germline, CDR1 LGHNT and CDR2 FRNRAP. The CDR3 totals 14 residues. The CDR3: CASVGDGLNEKLFF. The CDR3 nucleotides are TGTGCTAGTGTCGGGGACGGCCTTAATGAAAAACTGTTTTTT.

J is TRBJ2-2 and V is TRBV12-3 or TRBV12-4, with no clear D. V lost 6 bases to trimming and J lost 4 bases, with 9 bases between them. This CDR3 comprises 13 residues. In DNA, the CDR3 is TGTGCCAGCAGCCTCCAAGGCACCGGGGAGCTGTTTTTT. Protein sequence: CASSLQGTGELFF.

The chain carries TRBV15 and TRBJ1-1; 7 bases match TRBD1. The ends lost 1 base at V and 0 bases at J; junction bases unmatched: 8. Germline V gives CDR1 LNHNV, CDR2 YYDKDF (reference sequence). This CDR3 has 17 amino acids. CDR3 nucleotide sequence: TGTGCCACCAGCAGAGGTTACGGGGGGACAGTGAACACTGAAGCTTTCTTT. It translates to CATSRGYGGTVNTEAFF.

V gene TRBV18 combines with J gene TRBJ2-7, with D possibly called TRBD1 or TRBD2 (6 bases each). The V gene lost 4 bases and the J gene lost 3 bases, with 13 bases spanning the gap. The CDR3 extends over 14 amino acids. CDR1 and CDR2 from the germline V gene are KGHSH and LQKENI. The CDR3 DNA follows: TGTGCCAGCTCACTTGGACTACAGGGCTACGAGCAGTACTTC. Its protein product is CASSLGLQGYEQYF.

The chain joins TRBV4-3 to TRBJ2-3; TRBD2 might be the D (5 bases). The CDR3 is made up of 14 amino acids. Germline V CDR1 and CDR2: LGHNA, YSLEER. Deletions cut 0 bases from V and 7 bases from J, with 11 bases between. CDR3 residues: CASSQDPDSNTQYF. The CDR3 DNA is TGCGCCAGCAGCCAAGATCCGGACTCGAATACGCAGTATTTT.

This rearrangement joins TRBV12-3 or TRBV12-4 to TRBJ2-5, with 7 nucleotides matching TRBD2. V gave up 6 bases and J gave up 5 bases; unmatched junction bases: 3. The CDR3 has 12 amino acids. The CDR3 DNA follows: TGTGCCAGCAGGGGGCGGGGGGAGACCCAGTACTTC. Amino acid sequence: CASRGRGETQYF.

The genes are TRBV2 and TRBJ2-3; D unresolved. Germline V lookup: CDR1 SNHLY, CDR2 FYNNEI. This CDR3 has 13 amino acids. Trimming took off 8 bases at V and 2 bases at J, with 11 bases between the two ends. The CDR3 sequence: CASSTNPTDTQYF. In nucleotides, the CDR3 is TGTGCCAGCTCGACAAATCCCACAGATACGCAGTATTTT.

The chain has TRBV5-4 and TRBJ1-2, with TRBD1 matching over 7 bases. Germline V gene data show CDR1 as SGHNT and CDR2 as YYREEE (reference sequence). V was pared by 4 bases and J by 3 bases, with 6 bases of the junction left unmatched. The CDR3 spans 14 residues. CDR3 coding DNA: TGTGCCAGCAGCATAGGACAGGACGACTATGGCTACACCTTC. Encoded protein: CASSIGQDDYGYTF.

This chain joins TRBV4-1 and TRBJ1-1; TRBD1 is a possible D gene (5 bases). V lost 5 bases, J lost 0 bases, and 13 bases lay in between. Germline CDR1 is MGHRA and CDR2 is YSYEKL. The CDR3 extends over 15 amino acids. CDR3 nucleotide sequence: TGCGCCAGCAGCTTAGAGGGGTCCCTGAACACTGAAGCTTTCTTT. Protein product: CASSLEGSLNTEAFF.

The CDR3 spells CASSDPWDPGNTIYF. The CDR3 DNA is TGTGCCAGCAGTGACCCCTGGGACCCTGGAAACACCATATATTTT. The genes are TRBV2 and TRBJ1-3, with D maybe TRBD1 (5 bases). V lost 3 bases and J lost 2, with 11 bases in between. Germline-derived CDR1 and CDR2 are SNHLY and FYNNEI. This CDR3 contains 15 residues.

The rearrangement joins TRBV30 to TRBJ2-7; the D is unclear. CDR3 length equals 13 residues. From germline, CDR1 is GTSNPN and CDR2 SVGIG (reference sequence). Trimming took 0 bases from V and 6 from J, leaving 12 bases between them. The CDR3 DNA reads as TGTGCCTGGAGTGTGGGATCTACGTCCGAGCAGTACTTC. Amino acid sequence: CAWSVGSTSEQYF.

The chain joins TRBV6-2 or TRBV6-3 to TRBJ1-2; maybe TRBD1 (5 bases). CDR3 length equals 13 residues. The germline CDR1 and CDR2 sequences are MNHEY and SVGEGT. V lost 6 bases and J lost 1, with 9 bases in between. The CDR3 sequence: CASSREFNYGYTF. CDR3 DNA: TGTGCCAGCAGCAGGGAGTTTAACTATGGCTACACCTTC.

In this sample, this clone turned up once. This chain connects TRBV12-3 or TRBV12-4 to TRBJ2-7; TRBD1 is a possible D gene (6 bases). The CDR3 consists of 13 residues. The V end was cut by 6 bases, the J end by 5 bases, with 14 bases between. CDR3 coding DNA: TGTGCCAGCAGGCTGGACAGACAGGACGAGCAGTACTTC. Its translation is CASRLDRQDEQYF.

V gene TRBV19 combines with J gene TRBJ1-1; weak D call: TRBD1 (5 bases). The CDR3 runs 17 residues. V lost 8 bases and J lost 0, with 22 bases in between. Germline CDR1 LNHDA, CDR2 SQIVND (reference sequence). DNA for the CDR3: TGTGCCAGTCGAAAAGGGGCCGCGGAGGGAATGAACACTGAAGCTTTCTTT. Encoded protein: CASRKGAAEGMNTEAFF.

The rearrangement uses TRBV20-1 and TRBJ2-3, with TRBD2 matching over 13 bases. V trimming: 3 bases; J trimming: 7 bases; junction bases outside the gene matches: 4. CDR3 length equals 14 residues. Germline lookup yields CDR1 DFQATT and CDR2 SNEGSKA (reference sequence). CDR3 nucleotide sequence: TGCAGTGCTAGTACTAGCGGGAGGGTGTATACGCAGTATTTT. It encodes CSASTSGRVYTQYF.

The chain joins TRBV7-3 to TRBJ2-7; tentatively, D is TRBD2 (6 bases). This CDR3 has 13 amino acids. Germline V gives CDR1 SGHTA, CDR2 FQGTGA. V was trimmed by 5 bases and J by 4 bases, leaving 12 bases between them. DNA for the CDR3: TGTGCCAGCAGCCCAGGGACTCAATACGAGCAGTACTTC. Translation gives CASSPGTQYEQYF.

A few counts support this clone. The chain is built from TRBV7-2 and TRBJ2-3, with a weak D call TRBD2 (6 bases). The V end lost 1 base, the J end lost 4 bases, and 9 bases lay between the germline ends. The CDR3 runs 14 residues. Germline CDR1 and CDR2: SGHTA and FQGNSA. CDR3 protein: CASSLGLVADTQYF. For the CDR3, the DNA is TGTGCCAGCAGCTTAGGACTAGTCGCAGATACGCAGTATTTT. Complete variable domain (other parts from reference TRBV7-2 and TRBJ2-3): GAGVSQSPSNKVTEKGKDVELRCDPISGHTALYWYRQSLGQGLEFLIYFQGNSAPDKSGLPSDRFSAERTGGSVSTLTIQRTQQEDSAVYLCASSLGLVADTQYFGPGTRLTVL.

The chain is built from TRBV18 and TRBJ1-4; 10 nucleotides agree with TRBD1. V was clipped by 6 bases and J by 5 bases; unmatched bases: 21. Per the germline V gene, CDR1 is KGHSH and CDR2 is LQKENI. The CDR3 sequence is 20 residues long. The chain's CDR3 is CASSISNPGQGTITNEKLFF. The CDR3 DNA follows: TGTGCCAGCTCTATTTCCAACCCGGGACAGGGGACGATTACAAATGAAAAACTGTTTTTT. Together with reference TRBV18 and TRBJ1-4, the CDR3 gives the full variable domain: NAGVMQNPRHLVRRRGQEARLRCSPMKGHSHVYWYRQLPEEGLKFMVYLQKENIIDESGMPKERFSAEFPKEGPSILRIQQVVRGDSAAYFCASSISNPGQGTITNEKLFFGSGTQLSVL.

This clone was seen just once. This chain joins TRBV5-1 and TRBJ1-4; no firm D call. The ends were cut back, 0 bases at V and 7 bases at J, with 7 bases in the middle. The CDR3 spans 13 residues. The germline gives CDR1 SGHRS, CDR2 YFSETQ. CDR3 in amino acids: CASSLEQPEKLFF. The CDR3 DNA follows: TGCGCCAGCAGCTTGGAACAGCCTGAAAAACTGTTTTTT. Full variable domain (remainder filled in from reference TRBV5-1 and TRBJ1-4): KAGVTQTPRYLIKTRGQQVTLSCSPISGHRSVSWYQQTPGQGLQFLFEYFSETQRNKGNFPGRFSGRQFSNSRSEMNVSTLELGDSALYLCASSLEQPEKLFFGSGTQLSVL.

The rearrangement uses TRBV6-5 and TRBJ2-7; tentatively, D is TRBD1 (6 bases). The CDR3 loop spans 15 amino acids. Per the germline V gene, CDR1 is MNHEY and CDR2 is SVGAGI. V dropped 6 bases and J dropped 0 bases, with 15 bases sitting between them. The CDR3 sequence: CASSLAGTISYEQYF. As DNA, the CDR3 is TGTGCCAGCAGCCTCGCAGGGACAATCTCCTACGAGCAGTACTTC.

The chain is built from TRBV5-4 and TRBJ2-3, with a possible D match to TRBD2 (6 bases). This CDR3 has 15 residues. CDR1 is SGHNT, CDR2 YYREEE, per germline (reference sequence). Trimming removed 2 bases from V and 2 bases from J, with 12 bases in between. Here the CDR3 reads CASSFNRGYTDTQYF. The CDR3 DNA is TGTGCCAGCAGCTTCAATCGGGGGTACACAGATACGCAGTATTTT.